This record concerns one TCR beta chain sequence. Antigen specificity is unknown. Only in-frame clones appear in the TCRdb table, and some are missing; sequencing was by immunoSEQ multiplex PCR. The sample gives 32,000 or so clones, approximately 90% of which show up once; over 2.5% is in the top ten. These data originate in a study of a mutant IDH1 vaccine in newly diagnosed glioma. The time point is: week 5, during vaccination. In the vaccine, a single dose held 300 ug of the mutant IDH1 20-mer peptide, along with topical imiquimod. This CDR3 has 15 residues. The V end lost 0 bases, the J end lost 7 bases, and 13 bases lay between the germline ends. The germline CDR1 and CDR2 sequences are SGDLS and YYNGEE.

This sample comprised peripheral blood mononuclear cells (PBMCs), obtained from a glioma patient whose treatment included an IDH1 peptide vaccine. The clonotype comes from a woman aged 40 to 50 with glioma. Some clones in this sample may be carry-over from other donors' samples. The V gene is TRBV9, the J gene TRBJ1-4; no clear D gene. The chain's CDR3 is CASSVAGVVSEKLFF. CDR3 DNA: TGTGCCAGCAGCGTAGCCGGGGTTGTGAGTGAAAAACTGTTTTTT. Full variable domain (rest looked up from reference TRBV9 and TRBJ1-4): DSGVTQTPKHLITATGQRVTLRCSPRSGDLSVYWYQQSLDQGLQFLIQYYNGEERAKGNILERFSAQQFPDLHSELNLSSLELGDSALYFCASSVAGVVSEKLFFGSGTQLSVL.